The present T cell receptor (beta chain) was sequenced within a study of blood T cell repertoires in COVID-19. To note about this clone: An end of the junction does not agree with germline; a read error may underlie this.

Germline CDR1 is MRHNA and CDR2 is SNTAGT. There are 14 residues in the CDR3. TCRdb's table, derived via immunoSEQ multiplex PCR, lists solely in-frame clones and lacks some. The sample lists 100,000 or so clones; around 80% were seen once. V and J are TRBV6-4 and TRBJ2-7; 8 nucleotides match TRBD2. Sequencing was carried out using peripheral blood. The sequence derives from a man aged 50-59 years with active or convalescent COVID-19. CDR3 in amino acids: CAGVGAGVRYEQYF. The CDR3 DNA reads TGCGCCGGGGTGGGAGCGGGGGTTCGCTACGAGCAGTACTTC.